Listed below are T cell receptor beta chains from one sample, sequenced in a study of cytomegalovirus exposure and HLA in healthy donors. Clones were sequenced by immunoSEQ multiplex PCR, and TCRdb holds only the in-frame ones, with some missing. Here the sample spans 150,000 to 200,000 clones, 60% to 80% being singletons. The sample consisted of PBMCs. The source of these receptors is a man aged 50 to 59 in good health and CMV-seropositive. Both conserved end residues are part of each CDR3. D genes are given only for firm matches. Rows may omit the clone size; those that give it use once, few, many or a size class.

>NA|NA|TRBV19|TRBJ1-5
CASSESGQYSNQPQHF
TGTGCCAGTAGTGAATCGGGACAATATAGCAATCAGCCCCAGCATTTT
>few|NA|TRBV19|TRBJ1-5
CASTAVRGSNQPQHF
TGTGCCAGTACTGCCGTCAGGGGAAGCAATCAGCCCCAGCATTTT
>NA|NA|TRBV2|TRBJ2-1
CASIRSYNEQFF
TGTGCCAGCATTCGCTCCTACAATGAGCAGTTCTTC
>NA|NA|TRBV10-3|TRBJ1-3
CASGQLDTIYF
TGTGCCAGCGGACAGTTAGACACCATATATTTT
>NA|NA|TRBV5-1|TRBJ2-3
CASSRSGQRRTDTQYF
TGCGCCAGCAGCCGTTCCGGACAGCGCCGCACAGATACGCAGTATTTT
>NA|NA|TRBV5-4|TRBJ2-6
CASSLYAAAGANVLTF
TGTGCCAGCAGCTTGTATGCGGCGGCTGGGGCCAACGTCCTGACTTTC
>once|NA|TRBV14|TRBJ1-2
CASSHDSRYGYTF
TGTGCCAGCAGCCATGACAGCCGCTATGGCTACACCTTC
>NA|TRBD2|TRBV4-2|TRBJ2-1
CASSYGLAGKRNEQFF
TGTGCCAGCAGCTACGGACTAGCGGGGAAAAGGAATGAGCAGTTCTTC
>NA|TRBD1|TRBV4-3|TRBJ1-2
CASSQVRDRGQHTF
TGCGCCAGCAGCCAAGTCCGAGACAGGGGGCAGCACACCTTC
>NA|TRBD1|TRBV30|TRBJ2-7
CAWRRLDRDYEQYF
TGTGCCTGGAGGAGGCTGGACAGGGACTACGAGCAGTACTTC
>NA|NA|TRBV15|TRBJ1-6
CATSRDRRVGPNSPLHF
TGTGCCACCAGCAGAGATCGCCGGGTCGGTCCCAATTCACCCCTCCACTTT
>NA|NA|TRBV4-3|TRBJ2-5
CASSQGNSETQYF
TGCGCCAGCAGCCAAGGGAATAGCGAGACCCAGTACTTC
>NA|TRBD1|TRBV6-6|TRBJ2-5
CASSYSDRAETQYF
TGTGCCAGCAGTTACTCTGACAGGGCAGAGACCCAGTACTTC
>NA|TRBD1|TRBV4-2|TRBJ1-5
CASSQVDRDNQPQHF
TGTGCCAGCAGCCAAGTCGACAGGGATAATCAGCCCCAGCATTTT
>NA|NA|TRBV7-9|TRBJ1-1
CASSPRAGNTEAFF
TGTGCCAGCAGCCCGAGGGCGGGGAACACTGAAGCTTTCTTT
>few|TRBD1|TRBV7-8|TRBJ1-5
CASSPDRAGPQHF
TGTGCCAGCAGCCCAGACAGGGCGGGGCCCCAGCATTTT
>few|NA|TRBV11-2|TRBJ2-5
CASSLRSETQYF
TGTGCCAGCAGCTTACGTTCGGAGACCCAGTACTTC
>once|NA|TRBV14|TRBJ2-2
CASSHTQIANTGELFF
TGTGCCAGCAGCCACACGCAGATTGCGAACACCGGGGAGCTGTTTTTT
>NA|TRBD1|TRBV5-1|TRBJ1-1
CASSPGQENTEAFF
TGCGCCAGCAGCCCGGGACAGGAGAACACTGAAGCTTTCTTT
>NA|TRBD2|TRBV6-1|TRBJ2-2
CASSEEAGGTGELFF
TGTGCCAGCAGTGAAGAGGCGGGGGGGACCGGGGAGCTGTTTTTT
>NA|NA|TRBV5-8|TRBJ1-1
CASSLGQGRTEAFF
TGTGCCAGCAGCTTGGGCCAGGGCAGGACTGAAGCTTTCTTT
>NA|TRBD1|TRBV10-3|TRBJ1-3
CAISDLGQGVGNTIYF
TGTGCCATCAGTGATCTTGGACAGGGCGTTGGAAACACCATATATTTT
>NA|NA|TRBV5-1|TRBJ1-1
CASSLAGDNTEAFF
TGCGCCAGCAGCTTGGCCGGGGATAACACTGAAGCTTTCTTT
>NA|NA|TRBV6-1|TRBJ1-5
CASSDFAGGAGQPQHF
TGTGCCAGCAGTGATTTCGCGGGGGGCGCGGGTCAGCCCCAGCATTTT
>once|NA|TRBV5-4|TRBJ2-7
CASSLTNGLYEQYF
TGTGCCAGCAGCTTGACAAACGGACTTTACGAGCAGTACTTC
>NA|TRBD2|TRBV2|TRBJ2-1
CASRSPGTSGGAEQFF
TGTGCCAGCAGGTCTCCCGGGACTAGCGGGGGGGCCGAGCAGTTCTTC
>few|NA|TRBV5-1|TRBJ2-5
CASTRSPGEMETQYF
TGCGCCAGCACCCGGAGCCCCGGGGAAATGGAGACCCAGTACTTC
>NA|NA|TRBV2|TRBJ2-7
CASSSLTYEQYF
TGTGCCAGCAGTTCCCTTACCTACGAGCAGTACTTC
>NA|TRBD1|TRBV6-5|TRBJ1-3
CASGKGAGLRNTIYF
TGTGCCAGCGGAAAGGGGGCAGGGTTGAGAAACACCATATATTTT
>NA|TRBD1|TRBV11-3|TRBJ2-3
CASSRDSSTDTQYF
TGTGCCAGCAGCCGGGACAGCAGCACAGATACGCAGTATTTT
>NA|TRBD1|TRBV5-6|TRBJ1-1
CASSRLGTENTEAFF
TGTGCCAGCAGCCGTTTAGGGACAGAGAACACTGAAGCTTTCTTT
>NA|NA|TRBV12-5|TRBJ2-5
CASGLTSSGQETQYF
TGTGCTAGTGGTTTGACTAGTTCTGGACAAGAGACCCAGTACTTC
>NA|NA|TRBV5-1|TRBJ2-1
CASSLQGQPYNEQFF
TGCGCCAGCAGCTTACAGGGACAACCGTACAATGAGCAGTTCTTC
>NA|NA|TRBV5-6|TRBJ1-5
CASSLVGQDNQPQHF
TGTGCCAGCAGCTTGGTAGGACAAGACAATCAGCCCCAGCATTTT
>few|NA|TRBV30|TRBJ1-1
CAWGIRDDTEAFF
TGTGCCTGGGGGATTCGGGATGACACTGAAGCTTTCTTT
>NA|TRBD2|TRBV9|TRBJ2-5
CASSMGLSTQETQYF
TGTGCCAGCAGCATGGGACTATCCACCCAAGAGACCCAGTACTTC
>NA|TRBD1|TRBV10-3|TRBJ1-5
CAISEGTGDFNQPQHF
TGTGCCATCAGTGAGGGGACAGGGGACTTCAATCAGCCCCAGCATTTT
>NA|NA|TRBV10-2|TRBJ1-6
CASSDEGFDNSPLHF
TGCGCCAGCAGTGATGAGGGATTTGATAATTCACCCCTCCACTTT
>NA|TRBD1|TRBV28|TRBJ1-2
CASSPRIGQGGGYTF
TGTGCCAGCAGTCCCCGAATCGGACAGGGAGGAGGGTACACCTTC
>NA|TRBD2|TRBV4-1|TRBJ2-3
CASSLDSGTSGGAGYF
TGCGCCAGCAGCCTTGACTCCGGGACTAGCGGGGGGGCGGGCTATTTT
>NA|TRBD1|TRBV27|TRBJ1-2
CASSLFGTGIKANYGYTF
TGTGCCAGCAGTTTATTTGGGACAGGGATAAAGGCTAACTATGGCTACACCTTC
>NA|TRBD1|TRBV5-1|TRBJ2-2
CASSRDRGNTGELFF
TGCGCCAGCAGTCGGGACAGGGGCAACACCGGGGAGCTGTTTTTT
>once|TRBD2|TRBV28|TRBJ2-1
CASSNSPGGRGGGALNEQFF
TGTGCCAGCAGTAACTCCCCCGGGGGCAGGGGCGGGGGGGCCCTGAATGAGCAGTTCTTC
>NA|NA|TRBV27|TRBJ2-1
CASSSPGYTGDEQFF
TGTGCCAGCAGTTCTCCAGGGTATACTGGCGATGAGCAGTTCTTC
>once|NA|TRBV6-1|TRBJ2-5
CASSDGVGSEETQYF
TGTGCCAGCAGTGACGGAGTAGGTTCGGAAGAGACCCAGTACTTC
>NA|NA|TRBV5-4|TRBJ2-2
CASSFNRGARTGELFF
TGTGCCAGCAGCTTTAATCGGGGGGCACGGACCGGGGAGCTGTTTTTT
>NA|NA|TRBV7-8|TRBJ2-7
CASSLAEGSNEQYF
TGTGCCAGCAGCTTAGCGGAGGGGAGTAACGAGCAGTACTTC
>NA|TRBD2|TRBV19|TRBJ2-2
CASSIGTSGGSGELFF
TGTGCCAGTAGTATCGGCACTAGCGGGGGGTCCGGGGAGCTGTTTTTT
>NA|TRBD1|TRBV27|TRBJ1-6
CASSLSDSGGRSPLHF
TGTGCCAGCAGTTTATCAGATTCAGGGGGTAGGTCACCCCTCCACTTT
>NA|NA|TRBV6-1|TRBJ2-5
CASSVVRETQYF
TGTGCCAGCAGCGTAGTCCGAGAGACCCAGTACTTC
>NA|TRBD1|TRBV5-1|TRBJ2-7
CASSLEGTASYEQYF
TGCGCCAGCAGCTTGGAGGGGACAGCGAGCTACGAGCAGTACTTC
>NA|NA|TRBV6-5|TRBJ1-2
CASIPPPGQKIGYTF
TGTGCCAGCATCCCTCCTCCGGGACAAAAAATTGGCTACACCTTC
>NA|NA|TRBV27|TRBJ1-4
CASSLSQPATNEKLFF
TGTGCCAGCAGTTTAAGCCAACCCGCAACTAATGAAAAACTGTTTTTT
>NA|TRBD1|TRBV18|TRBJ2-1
CASSPGDRVSGDNEQFF
TGTGCCAGCTCACCGGGGGACAGGGTCAGTGGTGACAATGAGCAGTTCTTC
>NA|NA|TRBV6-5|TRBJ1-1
CASSYDGSGRTEAFF
TGTGCCAGCAGTTACGATGGGTCGGGTAGGACTGAAGCTTTCTTT
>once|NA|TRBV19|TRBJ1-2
CASSIARGGYTF
TGTGCCAGTAGTATAGCTCGAGGTGGCTACACCTTC